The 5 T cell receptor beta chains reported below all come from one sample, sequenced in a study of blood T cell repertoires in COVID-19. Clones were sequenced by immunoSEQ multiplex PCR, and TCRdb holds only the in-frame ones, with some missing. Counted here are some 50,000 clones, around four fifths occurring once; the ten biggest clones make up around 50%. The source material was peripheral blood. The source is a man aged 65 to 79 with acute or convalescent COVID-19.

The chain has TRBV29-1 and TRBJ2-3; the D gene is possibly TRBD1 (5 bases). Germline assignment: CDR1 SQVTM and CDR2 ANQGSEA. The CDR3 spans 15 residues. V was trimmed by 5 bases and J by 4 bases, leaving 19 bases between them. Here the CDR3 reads CSVRRSPVGADTQYF. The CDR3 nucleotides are TGCAGCGTTCGGAGATCTCCCGTAGGGGCAGATACGCAGTATTTT.

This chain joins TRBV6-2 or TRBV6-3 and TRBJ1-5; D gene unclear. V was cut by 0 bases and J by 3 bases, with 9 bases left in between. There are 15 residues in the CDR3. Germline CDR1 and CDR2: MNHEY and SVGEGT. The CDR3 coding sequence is TGTGCCAGCAGTTACTCGTTAGACAACAATCAGCCCCAGCATTTT. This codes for CASSYSLDNNQPQHF.

CDR3 residues: CASSISFQNIQYF. For the CDR3, the DNA is TGTGCCAGTAGTATCAGTTTCCAAAACATTCAGTACTTC. The chain employs TRBV19 and TRBJ2-4; D not resolved. V shed 3 bases and J shed 5 bases, with 8 bases lying between them. This CDR3 comprises 13 residues. CDR1 LNHDA and CDR2 SQIVND come from the germline V gene (reference sequence).

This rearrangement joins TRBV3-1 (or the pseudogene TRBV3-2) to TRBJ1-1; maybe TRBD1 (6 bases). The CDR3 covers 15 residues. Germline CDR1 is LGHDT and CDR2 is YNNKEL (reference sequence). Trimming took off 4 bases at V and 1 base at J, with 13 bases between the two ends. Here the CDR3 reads CASSLRGGANTEAFF. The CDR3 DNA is TGTGCCAGCAGCCTAAGGGGGGGGGCGAACACTGAAGCTTTCTTT.

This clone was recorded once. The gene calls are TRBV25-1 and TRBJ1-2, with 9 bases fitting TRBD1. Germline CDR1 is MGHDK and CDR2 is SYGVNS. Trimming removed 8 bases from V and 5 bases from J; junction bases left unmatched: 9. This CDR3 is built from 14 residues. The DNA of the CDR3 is TGTGCCAGCCTAAAGGAGGACAGGGGATATGGCTACACCTTC. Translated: CASLKEDRGYGYTF.